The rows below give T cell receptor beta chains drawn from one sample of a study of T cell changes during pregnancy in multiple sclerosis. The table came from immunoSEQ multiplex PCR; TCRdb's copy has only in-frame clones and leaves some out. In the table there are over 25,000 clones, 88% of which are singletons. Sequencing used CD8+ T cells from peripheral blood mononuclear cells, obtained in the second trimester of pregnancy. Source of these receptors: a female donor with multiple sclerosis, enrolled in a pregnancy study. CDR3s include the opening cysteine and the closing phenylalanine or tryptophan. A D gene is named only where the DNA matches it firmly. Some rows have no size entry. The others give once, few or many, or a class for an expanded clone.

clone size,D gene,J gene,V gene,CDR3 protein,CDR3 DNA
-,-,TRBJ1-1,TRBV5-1,CASSLELNTEAFF,TGCGCCAGCAGCTTAGAGTTGAACACTGAAGCTTTCTTT
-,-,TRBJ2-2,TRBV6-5,CASSYFAENTGELFF,TGTGCCAGCAGTTACTTTGCGGAAAACACCGGGGAGCTGTTTTTT
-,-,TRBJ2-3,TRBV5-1,CASSLRSAGTDTQYF,TGCGCCAGCAGCCTCCGGAGCGCAGGCACAGATACGCAGTATTTT
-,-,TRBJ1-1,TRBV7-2,CASSLRGGGNTEAFF,TGTGCCAGCAGCTTACGGGGAGGGGGAAACACTGAAGCTTTCTTT
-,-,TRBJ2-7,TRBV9,CASSVAVGGGLNEQYF,TGTGCCAGCAGCGTAGCTGTGGGGGGGGGCCTCAACGAGCAGTACTTC
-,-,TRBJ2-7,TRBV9,CASSVGWGHEQYF,TGTGCCAGCAGCGTAGGTTGGGGGCACGAGCAGTACTTC
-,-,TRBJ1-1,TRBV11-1,CASSLRGLHTEAFF,TGTGCCAGCAGCTTGAGGGGACTCCACACTGAAGCTTTCTTT
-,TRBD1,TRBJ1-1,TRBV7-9,CASSPRTGSSTEAFF,TGTGCCAGCAGCCCCCGGACAGGGAGTAGCACTGAAGCTTTCTTT
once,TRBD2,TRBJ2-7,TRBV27,CASSLLAGGPHEQYF,TGTGCCAGCAGTTTGCTAGCGGGGGGGCCCCACGAGCAGTACTTC
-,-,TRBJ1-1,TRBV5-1,CASSPPDRNTEAFF,TGCGCCAGCAGCCCCCCTGACAGGAACACTGAAGCTTTCTTT